The source of this T cell receptor beta chain is a study of PD-1 blockade in classical Hodgkin lymphoma. Study results and caveats: Newly diagnosed patients were reported to start with lower TCR diversity than healthy donors. Newly diagnosed patients and complete responders had comparable diversity at baseline. Undefined causes, possibly disease activity or prior therapy, underlie the repertoire differences.

Time point specified: cycle 4 day 1 (C4D1), after more than five weeks of nivolumab. Each and every patient relapsed after autologous stem cell transplantation, and patients got differing brentuximab vedotin exposure. On this clone: Its antigen is unknown.

Germline V CDR1 and CDR2: SGDLS, YYNGEE. The V segment lost 4 bases and the J segment 3 bases; nucleotides outside the gene matches: 5. There are 14 residues in the CDR3. Only in-frame clones appear in the TCRdb table, and some are missing; sequencing was by immunoSEQ multiplex PCR. The sample has about 85,000 clones, less than 95% seen once. Source: peripheral blood mononuclear cells (PBMCs), taken before the fourth cycle of nivolumab. The chain is built from TRBV9 and TRBJ1-2; TRBD1 aligns across 8 bases. This sequence was found in a human donor with classical Hodgkin lymphoma. CDR3 residues: CASSYRGDDYGYTF. The DNA of the CDR3 is TGTGCCAGCAGCTACAGGGGGGACGACTATGGCTACACCTTC.